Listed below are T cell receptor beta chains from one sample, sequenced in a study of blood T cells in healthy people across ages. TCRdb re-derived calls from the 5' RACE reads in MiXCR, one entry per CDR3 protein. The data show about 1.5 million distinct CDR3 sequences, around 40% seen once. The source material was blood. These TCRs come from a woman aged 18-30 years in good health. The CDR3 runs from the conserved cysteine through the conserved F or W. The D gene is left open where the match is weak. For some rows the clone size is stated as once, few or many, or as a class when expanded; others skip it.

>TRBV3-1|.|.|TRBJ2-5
CASSQGPSAGEQYF
TGTGCCAGCAGCCAAGGGCCTAGCGCTGGTGAGCAGTACTTC
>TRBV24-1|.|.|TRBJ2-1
CATSDEIYNEQFF
TGTGCCACCAGTGATGAGATCTACAATGAGCAGTTCTTC
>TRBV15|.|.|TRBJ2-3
CATNSPEDPADTQYF
TGTGCCACCAACAGCCCCGAGGATCCCGCTGATACGCAGTATTTT
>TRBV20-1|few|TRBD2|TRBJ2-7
CSGGLREMSDEQYF
TGCAGTGGCGGGCTGCGGGAGATGAGCGACGAGCAGTACTTC
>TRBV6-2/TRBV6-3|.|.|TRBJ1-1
CASSYINMNTEAFF
TGTGCCAGCAGTTATATAAACATGAACACTGAAGCTTTCTTT
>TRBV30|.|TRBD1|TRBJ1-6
CAWMGQGATPLHF
TGTGCCTGGATGGGACAGGGGGCAACACCCCTCCACTTT
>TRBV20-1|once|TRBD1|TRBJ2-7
CSAVVQGERYNEQYF
TGCAGTGCCGTGGTTCAGGGGGAGAGATACAATGAGCAGTACTTC
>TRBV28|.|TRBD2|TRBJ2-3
CSTSLAGGGSTDTQYF
TGTTCGACGAGCCTAGCGGGAGGCGGGAGCACAGATACGCAGTATTTT
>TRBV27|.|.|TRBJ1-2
CASSPQGRGLYGYTF
TGTGCCAGCAGTCCTCAGGGTAGGGGCCTCTATGGCTACACCTTC
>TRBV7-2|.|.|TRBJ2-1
CASSTMEPYNEQFF
TGTGCCAGCAGCACCATGGAACCCTACAATGAGCAGTTCTTC
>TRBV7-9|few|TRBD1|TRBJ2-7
CASSLEAQDRGWYEQYF
TGTGCCAGCAGCTTAGAGGCCCAGGACAGGGGATGGTACGAGCAGTACTTC
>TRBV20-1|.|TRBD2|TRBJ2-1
CSAIGALAVTNNEQFF
TGCAGTGCTATAGGAGCTCTAGCGGTGACAAACAATGAGCAGTTCTTC
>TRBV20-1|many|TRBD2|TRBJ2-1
CSARPTSGSYNEQFF
TGCAGTGCTAGACCGACTAGCGGGAGCTACAATGAGCAGTTCTTC